The 26 T cell receptor beta chains reported below all come from one sample, sequenced in a study of cytomegalovirus exposure and HLA in healthy donors. Primers: 60 Vbeta forward and 13 Jbeta reverse. Assay: immunoSEQ multiplex PCR; the TCRdb copy retains only in-frame clones and omits some. The sample holds over 150,000 clones, approximately 78% seen once. Sequencing was carried out using PBMCs. The receptors stem from a woman in her forties or fifties in good health and CMV-seropositive.

This chain links TRBV7-2 with TRBJ2-5; 10 bases match TRBD2. The length of the CDR3 is 16 residues. From germline, CDR1 is SGHTA and CDR2 FQGNSA. Unmatched junction bases numbered 6, after V lost 0 bases and J lost 5 bases. The CDR3, as DNA: TGTGCCAGCAGCTTAGCGCCCAGCGGGGGGGCGGAGACCCAGTACTTC. It codes for CASSLAPSGGAETQYF.

J is TRBJ2-7 and V is TRBV2; D might be TRBD2 (5 bases). V was pared by 7 bases and J by 0 bases, with 13 bases between. The CDR3 is 14 residues long. The germline gives CDR1 SNHLY, CDR2 FYNNEI. CDR3 in DNA: TGTGCCAGCATTAGGGAGCAGAGCTCCTACGAGCAGTACTTC. Translated: CASIREQSSYEQYF.

The chain uses TRBV18 and TRBJ2-6; D is ambiguous. Trimming left V 2 bases short and J 2 bases short, with 7 bases between. The CDR3 runs 15 residues. Looked up from germline, CDR1 is KGHSH and CDR2 is LQKENI. The DNA for the CDR3 is TGTGCCAGCTCACCAAGCGAGGCTGGGGCCAACGTCCTGACTTTC. Protein sequence: CASSPSEAGANVLTF.

The chain is built from TRBV6-5 and TRBJ1-1, with 8 bases fitting TRBD1. The germline V gene encodes CDR1 MNHEY and CDR2 SVGAGI. V shed 6 bases and J 11 bases; nucleotides not matched to a gene: 8. The CDR3 length is 12 residues. The DNA of the CDR3 is TGTGCCAGCAGGACAGGGGCATTGCAGGCTTTCTTT. Residues: CASRTGALQAFF.

This clone was picked up a small number of times. The rearrangement links TRBV10-3 to TRBJ2-1; 7 positions agree with TRBD2. The CDR3 runs to 12 residues. CDR1 ENHRY and CDR2 SYGVKD come from the germline V gene. V lost 6 bases and J lost 8; bases outside the gene matches: 4. CDR3 sequence (DNA): TGTGCCATCAGCCGCGGACTAGATGAGCAGTTCTTC. It yields the protein CAISRGLDEQFF.

This chain joins TRBV11-2 and TRBJ2-2; possible D gene TRBD2, 5 bases. Deletions cut 5 bases from V and 1 base from J, with 8 bases between. The CDR3 spans 14 residues. Per the germline V gene, CDR1 is SGHAT and CDR2 is FQNNGV. In DNA form, the CDR3 reads TGTGCCAGCAGCCTCGGACTGAACACCGGGGAGCTGTTTTTT. Its protein product is CASSLGLNTGELFF. Full variable domain (outside the CDR3, taken from reference TRBV11-2 and TRBJ2-2): EAGVAQSPRYKIIEKRQSVAFWCNPISGHATLYWYQQILGQGPKLLIQFQNNGVVDDSQLPKDRFSAERLKGVDSTLKIQPAKLEDSAVYLCASSLGLNTGELFFGEGSRLTVL.

This rearrangement joins TRBV6-5 to TRBJ2-7, with 9 bases aligning to TRBD2. The junction had 6 bases not matched to a gene; V was cut back by 6 bases and J by 0 bases. The CDR3 is made up of 15 amino acids. CDR1 and CDR2 from the germline V gene are MNHEY and SVGAGI. CDR3 region: CASSRTSDSSYEQYF. As DNA, the CDR3 is TGTGCCAGCAGCCGGACTAGCGATAGCTCCTACGAGCAGTACTTC.

The rearrangement joins TRBV5-1 to TRBJ2-2; no clear D. Germline values: CDR1 SGHRS, CDR2 YFSETQ. This CDR3 has 14 amino acids. Trimming removed 4 bases from V and 2 bases from J, with 9 bases in between. In DNA form, the CDR3 reads TGCGCCAGCAGCCTCCGGTACAACACCGGGGAGCTGTTTTTT. This sequence encodes CASSLRYNTGELFF. The whole variable domain, filled in from reference TRBV5-1 and TRBJ2-2, reads KAGVTQTPRYLIKTRGQQVTLSCSPISGHRSVSWYQQTPGQGLQFLFEYFSETQRNKGNFPGRFSGRQFSNSRSEMNVSTLELGDSALYLCASSLRYNTGELFFGEGSRLTVL.

The chain links TRBV4-1 to TRBJ2-5; 13 nucleotides match TRBD2. J gave up 4 bases and V 4 bases, and 6 bases lay outside the gene matches. The CDR3 has 16 residues. Germline assignment: CDR1 MGHRA and CDR2 YSYEKL. CDR3 sequence reads: CASSPGTSGIGETQYF. The CDR3 bases are TGCGCCAGCAGCCCGGGGACTAGCGGGATAGGAGAGACCCAGTACTTC.

The rearrangement joins TRBV2 to TRBJ1-4, with 7 nucleotides matching TRBD1. The CDR3 length is 15 residues. With 6 bases clipped from V and 3 bases from J, the junction kept 7 bases outside the gene matches. Germline V gene sequence: CDR1 SNHLY, CDR2 FYNNEI. Here the CDR3 DNA reads TGTGCCAGCAGCTGGACCGGGACAGCTAATGAAAAACTGTTTTTT. Protein sequence: CASSWTGTANEKLFF.

The V gene is TRBV5-6, the J gene TRBJ2-3, with TRBD2 identical over 7 bases. Germline V gene lookup returns CDR1 SGHDT and CDR2 YYEEEE. The CDR3 runs to 16 residues. The J segment lost 3 bases and the V segment lost 3 bases, leaving 10 bases of the junction unmatched. The CDR3 loop reads CASSWGGGGATDTQYF. The CDR3 DNA follows: TGTGCCAGCAGCTGGGGCGGCGGGGGAGCGACAGATACGCAGTATTTT. Together with reference TRBV5-6 and TRBJ2-3, the CDR3 gives the full variable domain: DAGVTQSPTHLIKTRGQQVTLRCSPKSGHDTVSWYQQALGQGPQFIFQYYEEEERQRGNFPDRFSGHQFPNYSSELNVNALLLGDSALYLCASSWGGGGATDTQYFGPGTRLTVL.

This clone was seen only a few times. The chain is built from TRBV5-4 and TRBJ2-3; 12 bases are shared with TRBD2. The CDR3 is made up of 16 amino acids. From germline, CDR1 is SGHNT and CDR2 YYREEE (reference sequence). Trimming took 4 bases from V and 4 from J; bases not matched to a gene: 7. The CDR3 bases are TGTGCCAGCAGCCCGACTAGCGGGAGAGGTGCAGATACGCAGTATTTT. It translates to CASSPTSGRGADTQYF.

V and J are TRBV19 and TRBJ1-1; D call uncertain. Germline-derived CDR1 and CDR2 are LNHDA and SQIVND (reference sequence). V lost 6 bases and J 2 bases, leaving 10 bases between the germline ends. The CDR3 is 13 residues long. CDR3 coding DNA: TGTGCCAGTAGCCTAAGCCCCAACACTGAAGCTTTCTTT. It is translated as CASSLSPNTEAFF.

V usage is TRBV21-1 and J usage is TRBJ1-5; the table gives TRBD1 as D, unverified against the DNA. TRBV21-1 is classified as a pseudogene. CDR3 length: 10 amino acids. DNA of the CDR3: TGTGCCAGCAGCAACAAGCCCCAGCATTTT. Its protein product is CASSNKPQHF.

This chain joins TRBV6-5 and TRBJ2-7; a weak D match, TRBD2 (6 bases). The CDR3 loop spans 14 amino acids. The V end was cut by 0 bases, the J end by 6 bases, with 12 bases between. Germline CDR1 MNHEY, CDR2 SVGAGI. The CDR3: CASSYSGDSGEQYF. The CDR3, as DNA: TGTGCCAGCAGTTACTCGGGGGATAGCGGCGAGCAGTACTTC.

The sample holds a few counts of this clone. The chain combines TRBV5-6 with TRBJ1-6; D perhaps matches TRBD1 (5 bases). Germline values: CDR1 SGHDT, CDR2 YYEEEE. This CDR3 is 15 amino acids long. Trimming took off 4 bases at V and 7 bases at J, with 15 bases between the two ends. The CDR3 loop reads CASSLVRGTNSPLHF. The CDR3 DNA reads as TGTGCCAGCAGCCTTGTGCGGGGGACGAATTCACCCCTCCACTTT.

This sequence joins TRBV28 and TRBJ1-2, with 7 bases that match TRBD1. Germline CDR1 reads MDHEN; CDR2 reads SYDVKM. The junction had 2 bases not matched to a gene; V was cut back by 4 bases and J by 6 bases. This CDR3 spans 12 amino acids. The DNA for the CDR3 is TGTGCCAGCAGTTGGGACAGAGATGGCTACACCTTC. The encoded protein is CASSWDRDGYTF.

This chain connects TRBV28 to TRBJ2-7, with TRBD1 as a possible D gene (5 bases). CDR1 and CDR2 (germline): MDHEN, SYDVKM. The V gene lost 1 base and the J gene lost 3 bases, with 10 bases spanning the gap. The CDR3 is 14 amino acids. CDR3 DNA sequence: TGTGCCAGCAGTTTATCCCAGGGTCTCTACGAGCAGTACTTC. This codes for CASSLSQGLYEQYF.

The J gene is TRBJ2-1, the V gene TRBV5-4, with 13 nucleotides matching TRBD2. V lost 1 base, J lost 10 bases, and 5 bases stayed unmatched. This CDR3 spans 15 amino acids. The germline CDR1 and CDR2 sequences are SGHNT and YYREEE (reference sequence). As DNA, the CDR3 is TGTGCCAGCAGCTTGCGACTAGCGGGAGGTGGAGAGCAGTTCTTC. The encoded protein is CASSLRLAGGGEQFF.

The gene calls are TRBV28 and TRBJ1-2, with TRBD1 as a possible D gene (6 bases). CDR1 and CDR2 from the germline V gene are MDHEN and SYDVKM. The CDR3 runs to 15 residues. V lost 5 bases, J lost 4 bases, and 17 bases lay in between. CDR3 region: CASSLPGAGGYGYTF. For the CDR3, the DNA is TGTGCCAGCAGTCTGCCAGGGGCGGGGGGCTATGGCTACACCTTC.

The chain is built from TRBV7-2 and TRBJ2-3; maybe TRBD1 (5 bases). The CDR3 totals 14 residues. From germline, CDR1 is SGHTA and CDR2 FQGNSA. V was shortened by 1 base and J by 3 bases, with 8 bases between the two germline ends. The CDR3 here is CASSLVPGTDTQYF. The CDR3 nucleotides read TGTGCCAGCAGCTTAGTGCCAGGGACAGATACGCAGTATTTT.

CDR3 in amino acids: CASSLEMGAPSTDTQYF. The CDR3 nucleotides are TGTGCCAGCAGCTTGGAAATGGGGGCCCCTAGCACAGATACGCAGTATTTT. The chain has TRBV5-6 and TRBJ2-3; tentatively, D is TRBD1 (6 bases). Germline assignment: CDR1 SGHDT and CDR2 YYEEEE. The CDR3 length is 17 residues. V was clipped by 0 bases and J by 0 bases, with 14 bases between them.

The chain carries TRBV13 and TRBJ1-2, with TRBD1 as a possible D gene (6 bases). The CDR3 consists of 16 residues. The germline V gene encodes CDR1 PRHDT and CDR2 FYEKMQ (reference sequence). The V gene lost 5 bases and the J gene lost 1 base, with 17 bases spanning the gap. The CDR3 sequence is CASSPRGQVFNYGYTF. The CDR3 nucleotides are TGTGCCAGCAGCCCGCGGGGGCAGGTCTTTAACTATGGCTACACCTTC. Based on the CDR3 plus reference TRBV13 and TRBJ1-2, the full variable domain is AAGVIQSPRHLIKEKRETATLKCYPIPRHDTVYWYQQGPGQDPQFLISFYEKMQSDKGSIPDRFSAQQFSDYHSELNMSSLELGDSALYFCASSPRGQVFNYGYTFGSGTRLTVV.

The V call is TRBV14, the J call TRBJ1-2; possibly TRBD1 for D (5 bases). The CDR3 has 15 amino acids. The germline V gene has CDR1 SGHDN and CDR2 FVKESK. The ends were cut back, 4 bases at V and 8 bases at J, with 20 bases in the middle. The CDR3 reads CASSPHGVGGGGYTF. The CDR3 bases are TGTGCCAGCAGCCCACACGGGGTCGGGGGAGGAGGCTACACCTTC.

This clone has only a few counts. Written as DNA, the CDR3 is TGTGCCAGTAGTTTCCGTACCGGGGAGCTGTTTTTT. Protein product: CASSFRTGELFF. The V call is TRBV19, the J call TRBJ2-2; D is unresolved. CDR1 and CDR2 (germline): LNHDA, SQIVND (reference sequence). Trimming took 5 bases from V and 5 from J, leaving 6 bases between them. The CDR3 is 12 amino acids.

The chain combines TRBV9 with TRBJ1-5, with TRBD1 matching 8 bases. J gave up 7 bases and V 7 bases, and 7 bases lay outside the gene matches. CDR3 length: 13 residues. The germline V gene encodes CDR1 SGDLS and CDR2 YYNGEE. DNA of the CDR3: TGTGCCAGCCCGGGACAGGAGGCGCAGCCCCAGCATTTT. Amino acid sequence: CASPGQEAQPQHF.